Detailed here is one T cell receptor (beta chain). TCRdb ran MiXCR on the PCR reads and lists one entry per CDR3 protein. The data contain 88,000 or so distinct CDR3 sequences, around 23% of them singletons. With 0 bases clipped from V and 6 bases from J, the junction kept 6 bases outside the gene matches. CDR1 and CDR2 from the germline V gene are LGHNA and YSLEER. The length of the CDR3 is 15 residues. The sample is drawn from a study of molecular identifiers for immune sequencing clone quantification. This chain connects TRBV4-3 to TRBJ1-1, with 8 nucleotides matching TRBD1. Sequenced input: naive CD8+ T cells from blood, with Jurkat cell RNA spiked in. Subset of the sample: FACS-sorted CD8+CD4-CCR7+CD45RA+ naive T cells. The TCR sequence derives from a human donor in good health. Some libraries in this study had Jurkat cell RNA spiked in. Here the CDR3 reads CASSQEAGGVPEAFF. The CDR3 DNA follows: TGCGCCAGCAGCCAAGAGGCAGGGGGCGTCCCTGAAGCTTTCTTT.